The 13 T cell receptor beta chains presented below share a single source sample, sequenced in a study of shared clonotypes between healthy human individuals. The naive CD8 population came from CD45RO-negative cells selected for CCR7, without terminally differentiated effector memory CD45RA+ cells. The repertoire was sequenced with immunoSEQ multiplex PCR; TCRdb's copy has only in-frame clones and lacks some. Of some 2.1 million clones listed, 80% to 95% are singletons. Sequenced input: naive CD8+ T cells from PBMCs. Every receptor here comes from a young man in good health. Some clones in this sample may be carry-over from other donors' samples.

This chain links TRBV16 with TRBJ1-4; D might be TRBD1 (6 bases). The V gene lost 0 bases and the J gene lost 4 bases, with 15 bases spanning the gap. This CDR3 spans 17 amino acids. CDR1 is KGHSY and CDR2 is FQNENV in the germline V gene. The chain's CDR3 is CASSQSPKNRVNEKLFF. CDR3 bases: TGTGCCAGCAGCCAATCTCCAAAGAACAGGGTTAATGAAAAACTGTTTTTT. Based on the CDR3 plus reference TRBV16 and TRBJ1-4, the full variable domain is GEEVAQTPKHLVRGEGQKAKLYCAPIKGHSYVFWYQQVLKNEFKFLISFQNENVFDETGMPKERFSAKCLPNSPCSLEIQATKLEDSAVYFCASSQSPKNRVNEKLFFGSGTQLSVL.

V is TRBV9 and J is TRBJ2-1, with 9 positions matching TRBD1. Trimming at V came to 3 bases and at J to 5 bases, leaving 6 bases not matched to a gene. Germline CDR1 is SGDLS and CDR2 is YYNGEE. CDR3 size: 15 residues. The chain's CDR3 is CASSGYGTGNNEQFF. Here the CDR3 DNA reads TGTGCCAGCAGCGGCTACGGGACAGGGAACAATGAGCAGTTCTTC. Drawing the rest from reference TRBV9 and TRBJ2-1, the complete variable domain is DSGVTQTPKHLITATGQRVTLRCSPRSGDLSVYWYQQSLDQGLQFLIQYYNGEERAKGNILERFSAQQFPDLHSELNLSSLELGDSALYFCASSGYGTGNNEQFFGPGTRLTVL.

The chain is built from TRBV27 and TRBJ1-2, with TRBD1 matching over 8 bases. Trimming removed 5 bases from V and 2 bases from J; junction bases left unmatched: 10. Germline V CDR1 and CDR2: MNHEY, SMNVEV (reference sequence). The CDR3 loop spans 16 amino acids. The CDR3 DNA is TGTGCCAGCAGTCCCTCGACAGGGGTAACAAACTATGGCTACACCTTC. Its protein is CASSPSTGVTNYGYTF.

The chain joins TRBV27 to TRBJ1-2; a weak D match, TRBD1 (6 bases). The germline V and J ends were trimmed by 5 bases and 0 bases, with 16 bases remaining between them. The CDR3 totals 16 residues. In germline, CDR1 is MNHEY, CDR2 SMNVEV (reference sequence). CDR3 amino acids: CASSPSTGHTNYGYTF. The CDR3 DNA follows: TGTGCCAGCAGTCCCTCTACGGGACACACTAACTATGGCTACACCTTC.

This clone was counted once. V and J are TRBV28 and TRBJ2-3; 7 bases are a match to TRBD2. The CDR3 covers 14 residues. The germline gives CDR1 MDHEN, CDR2 SYDVKM. With 6 bases clipped from V and 9 bases from J, the junction kept 12 bases outside the gene matches. The CDR3 region is CASSPGLAASTQYF. CDR3 nucleotides: TGTGCCAGCAGCCCCGGGCTAGCGGCAAGCACGCAGTATTTT.

The V call is TRBV19, the J call TRBJ1-5, with 7 bases fitting TRBD1. The germline V gene has CDR1 LNHDA and CDR2 SQIVND (reference sequence). This CDR3 is built from 16 residues. With V trimmed by 5 bases and J by 2 bases, 9 bases remained unmatched. This chain's CDR3 is CASSVDRASGNQPQHF. DNA for the CDR3: TGTGCCAGTAGTGTCGACAGGGCCTCTGGCAATCAGCCCCAGCATTTT. The whole variable domain, filled in from reference TRBV19 and TRBJ1-5, reads DGGITQSPKYLFRKEGQNVTLSCEQNLNHDAMYWYRQDPGQGLRLIYYSQIVNDFQKGDIAEGYSVSREKKESFPLTVTSAQKNPTAFYLCASSVDRASGNQPQHFGDGTRLSIL.

About this clone: This sample includes further DNA sequences coding for the same CDR3. V is TRBV27 and J is TRBJ1-1, with a possible D match to TRBD1 (5 bases). This CDR3 is built from 13 residues. The germline gives CDR1 MNHEY, CDR2 SMNVEV (reference sequence). Trimming took off 5 bases at V and 4 bases at J, with 11 bases between the two ends. CDR3 nucleotides: TGTGCCAGCAGTCCACGGGGGTCCACTGAAGCTTTCTTT. Amino acid sequence: CASSPRGSTEAFF.

This clone was found once. The chain recombines TRBV4-1 with TRBJ2-2; 9 bases line up with TRBD1. V was clipped by 1 base and J by 3 bases; unmatched bases: 9. This CDR3 has 18 amino acids. CDR1 is MGHRA and CDR2 is YSYEKL in the germline V gene. CDR3 nucleotides: TGCGCCAGCAGCCAAGGGGCCGCCGGACAGGGGTACACCGGGGAGCTGTTTTTT. Encoded protein: CASSQGAAGQGYTGELFF.

The J gene is TRBJ2-1, the V gene TRBV27; 7 positions agree with TRBD2. J was trimmed by 4 bases and V by 2 bases; bases with no gene match: 5. CDR3 length equals 15 residues. The germline V gene has CDR1 MNHEY and CDR2 SMNVEV (reference sequence). CDR3 loop: CASSLMSSGYNEQFF. The CDR3 DNA reads as TGTGCCAGCAGTTTAATGTCTAGCGGTTACAATGAGCAGTTCTTC.

This chain joins TRBV11-2 and TRBJ1-2, with TRBD1 as a possible D gene (5 bases). The CDR3 extends over 15 amino acids. Germline values: CDR1 SGHAT, CDR2 FQNNGV. Trimming stripped 1 base from V and 8 bases from J, with 17 bases between. The CDR3 bases are TGTGCCAGCAGCTTAGCACACAGGCCGATCGAGGGCTACACCTTC. Its translation: CASSLAHRPIEGYTF.

The V call is TRBV4-3, the J call TRBJ2-7; 14 nucleotides line up with TRBD2. Germline CDR1 LGHNA, CDR2 YSLEER. The CDR3 has 15 amino acids. J gave up 5 bases and V 4 bases, and 4 bases lay outside the gene matches. The CDR3 here is CASSPGLAGVNEQYF. The DNA for the CDR3 is TGCGCCAGCAGCCCGGGACTAGCGGGAGTTAACGAGCAGTACTTC.

The V gene is TRBV5-8, the J gene TRBJ1-1; D gene ambiguous. The CDR3 extends over 15 amino acids. The V end was cut by 1 base, the J end by 1 base, with 11 bases between. CDR1 is SGHTS and CDR2 is YDEGEE in the germline V gene. This chain's CDR3 is CASSLYRLPNTEAFF. CDR3 sequence (DNA): TGTGCCAGCAGCTTGTATAGGCTGCCGAACACTGAAGCTTTCTTT.

The chain joins TRBV11-2 to TRBJ1-1, with TRBD1 as a possible D gene (5 bases). Germline V gene data show CDR1 as SGHAT and CDR2 as FQNNGV. The CDR3 has 15 amino acids. The germline V and J ends were trimmed by 2 bases and 5 bases, with 15 bases remaining between them. CDR3 sequence reads: CASSLSGGPRTEAFF. The CDR3 nucleotides read TGTGCCAGCAGCTTAAGCGGGGGACCAAGAACTGAAGCTTTCTTT.